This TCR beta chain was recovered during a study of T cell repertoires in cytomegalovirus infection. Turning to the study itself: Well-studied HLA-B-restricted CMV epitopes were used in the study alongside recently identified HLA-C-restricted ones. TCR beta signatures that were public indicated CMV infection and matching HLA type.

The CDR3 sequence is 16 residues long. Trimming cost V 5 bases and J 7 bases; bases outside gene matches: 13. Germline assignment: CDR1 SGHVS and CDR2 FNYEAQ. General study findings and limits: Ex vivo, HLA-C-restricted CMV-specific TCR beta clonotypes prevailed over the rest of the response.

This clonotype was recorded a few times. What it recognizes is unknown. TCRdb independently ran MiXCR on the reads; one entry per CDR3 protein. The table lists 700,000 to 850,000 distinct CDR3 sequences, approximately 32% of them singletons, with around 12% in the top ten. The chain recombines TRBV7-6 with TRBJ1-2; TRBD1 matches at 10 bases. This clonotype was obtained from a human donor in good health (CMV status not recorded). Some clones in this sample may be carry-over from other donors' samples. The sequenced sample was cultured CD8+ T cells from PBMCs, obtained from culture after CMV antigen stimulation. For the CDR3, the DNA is TGTGCCAGCAGCACCGGGACAGGGGCGTTCGCGTCTGGCTACACCTTC. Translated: CASSTGTGAFASGYTF.